The clone carrying this T cell receptor beta chain was observed a handful of times. No antigen is known for it. The entry originates in a study of Ad26.COV2.S vaccination and SARS-CoV-2 variants. About the study: Of the COV1001 trial arms, the Ad26.COV2.S arm included the donor. Ad26.COV2.S was injected intramuscularly once or twice, 56 days apart. Study-wide points: Considerable breadth of spike-specific CD8+ and CD4+ T cell responses has reportedly been documented following vaccination. In TCR breadth and depth analyses, total T cell responses may have been underestimated.

The treatment here: roughly 19 received Ad26.COV2.S at low or high dose, single or two shots; about 5 received placebo; per-sample allocation not given. Material that was analyzed had been drawn on day 63 after the first vaccine or placebo injection. In germline, CDR1 is SGHTA, CDR2 FQGTGA. The CDR3 runs to 12 residues. V shed 5 bases and J shed 5 bases, with 7 bases lying between them. Data came from immunoSEQ multiplex PCR; TCRdb stores just in-frame clones and leaves some out. The sample holds around 300,000 clones, approximately 90% seen once. This chain connects TRBV7-3 to TRBJ1-5; D not certain. The sequence came from a person between 18 and 65 years old who received the Ad26.COV2.S COVID-19 vaccine or a placebo. Sequences were derived from peripheral blood, sampled in a trial of Ad26.COV2.S vaccine versus placebo. This chain's CDR3 is CASSPGDQPQHF. CDR3 DNA: TGTGCCAGCAGCCCGGGAGATCAGCCCCAGCATTTT. Complete variable domain (other parts from reference TRBV7-3 and TRBJ1-5): GAGVSQTPSNKVTEKGKYVELRCDPISGHTALYWYRQSLGQGPEFLIYFQGTGAADDSGLPNDRFFAVRPEGSVSTLKIQRTERGDSAVYLCASSPGDQPQHFGDGTRLSIL.